The 30 T cell receptor beta chains reported below all come from one sample, sequenced in a study of T-cell reconstitution after alpha-beta-depleted transplantation in children. Construction of the TCRbeta library involved unique molecular identifiers. TCRdb processed the PCR reads anew with MiXCR; each CDR3 protein has one entry. The profile shows 500,000 to 750,000 distinct CDR3 sequences, 10% to 15% of them singletons. The sample in question was PBMCs, mostly from graft donor cells, obtained 360 days after TCRalphabeta/CD19-depleted stem cell transplant. The receptors were sampled from a male patient between 10 and 17 years old who had a stem cell transplant for acute myeloid leukemia, so the T cells may come from the graft donor.

This clonotype was counted only a few times. The chain joins TRBV20-1 to TRBJ2-3; 8 positions agree with TRBD1. Germline assignment: CDR1 DFQATT and CDR2 SNEGSKA (reference sequence). V was clipped by 3 bases and J by 2 bases; unmatched bases: 10. The CDR3 consists of 16 residues. The CDR3 reads CSARLEDRALTDTQYF. The CDR3 DNA is TGCAGTGCTAGGCTCGAGGACAGGGCCCTCACAGATACGCAGTATTTT.

This clonotype was counted between two and nine times. This chain joins TRBV25-1 and TRBJ1-2; 7 positions match TRBD1. Trimming at V came to 3 bases and at J to 4 bases, leaving 5 bases not matched to a gene. Germline values: CDR1 MGHDK, CDR2 SYGVNS. This CDR3 has 14 amino acids. The CDR3 sequence: CASSETGRSYGYTF. The CDR3 coding sequence is TGTGCCAGCAGTGAGACAGGGAGAAGCTATGGCTACACCTTC.

This clonotype was detected a few times. This chain links TRBV5-1 with TRBJ1-3; D remains unclear. The CDR3 consists of 17 residues. Germline values: CDR1 SGHRS, CDR2 YFSETQ. The V gene lost 3 bases and the J gene lost 2 bases, with 18 bases spanning the gap. The DNA of the CDR3 is TGCGCCAGCAGCTCTGGCGTTGGGCCAGAGACTGGAAACACCATATATTTT. This sequence encodes CASSSGVGPETGNTIYF. The entire variable domain, with the rest obtained from reference TRBV5-1 and TRBJ1-3, is as follows: KAGVTQTPRYLIKTRGQQVTLSCSPISGHRSVSWYQQTPGQGLQFLFEYFSETQRNKGNFPGRFSGRQFSNSRSEMNVSTLELGDSALYLCASSSGVGPETGNTIYFGEGSWLTVV.

DNA of the CDR3: TGTGCCAGCGGGGGACATGACACCGGGGAGCTGTTTTTT. It yields the protein CASGGHDTGELFF. This chain links TRBV9 with TRBJ2-2; D possibly corresponds to TRBD1 (6 bases). Germline V gene data show CDR1 as SGDLS and CDR2 as YYNGEE. V lost 7 bases and J lost 3, with 10 bases in between. The CDR3 covers 13 residues. Full variable domain (rest looked up from reference TRBV9 and TRBJ2-2): DSGVTQTPKHLITATGQRVTLRCSPRSGDLSVYWYQQSLDQGLQFLIQYYNGEERAKGNILERFSAQQFPDLHSELNLSSLELGDSALYFCASGGHDTGELFFGEGSRLTVL.

This clonotype was seen at least ten times. The V gene is TRBV5-1, the J gene TRBJ2-5, with TRBD1 as a possible D gene (6 bases). CDR3 size: 13 residues. Trimming took off 3 bases at V and 7 bases at J, with 13 bases between the two ends. The V gene's germline CDR1 is SGHRS and CDR2 YFSETQ. The CDR3 reads CASSSGQLPTQYF. As DNA, the CDR3 is TGCGCCAGCAGCTCTGGACAGCTACCGACCCAGTACTTC.

This clonotype occurred a few times. The chain joins TRBV30 to TRBJ2-7, with 11 bases aligning to TRBD2. The CDR3 totals 12 residues. The V segment lost 7 bases and the J segment 3 bases; nucleotides outside the gene matches: 2. CDR1 is GTSNPN and CDR2 is SVGIG in the germline V gene (reference sequence). In DNA, the CDR3 is TGTGCCTACGGGACTAGCGGCTACGAGCAGTACTTC. Protein sequence: CAYGTSGYEQYF.

This clonotype was observed a single time. The chain uses TRBV7-9 and TRBJ2-7; 9 bases are a match to TRBD1. J gave up 6 bases and V 4 bases, and 10 bases lay outside the gene matches. CDR3 size: 15 residues. Germline V lookup: CDR1 SEHNR, CDR2 FQNEAQ (reference sequence). The CDR3 protein is CASSYGGTGMSEQYF. The CDR3 coding sequence is TGTGCCAGCAGCTACGGAGGGACAGGGATGAGCGAGCAGTACTTC.

The table lists this clonotype with many counts. J is TRBJ2-3 and V is TRBV3-1; D not certain. Per germline, CDR1 LGHDT and CDR2 YNNKEL (reference sequence). V gave up 1 base and J gave up 0 bases, with 5 bases separating them. The length of the CDR3 is 14 residues. DNA of the CDR3: TGTGCCAGCAGCCAAGTCAGTAGCACAGATACGCAGTATTTT. The encoded protein is CASSQVSSTDTQYF.

The J gene is TRBJ2-7, the V gene TRBV20-1; tentatively, D is TRBD1 (5 bases). The CDR3 totals 13 residues. In germline, CDR1 is DFQATT, CDR2 SNEGSKA (reference sequence). V lost 5 bases and J lost 3, with 14 bases in between. The CDR3, as DNA: TGCAGTGCTCGGATCCTTACAGGCTACGAGCAGTACTTC. Translating it yields CSARILTGYEQYF.

This clonotype was seen a handful of times. The V gene is TRBV7-8, the J gene TRBJ1-5; possible D gene TRBD1, 6 bases. The CDR3 has 16 amino acids. Trimming pared 1 base from V and 6 bases from J, leaving 16 bases between. CDR1 is SGHVS and CDR2 is FQNEAQ in the germline V gene. This CDR3 is CASSLGPGAPGQPQHF. CDR3 bases: TGTGCCAGCAGCTTAGGTCCGGGGGCTCCCGGTCAGCCCCAGCATTTT.

The genes are TRBV29-1 and TRBJ1-2, with D unresolved. Germline CDR1 reads SQVTM; CDR2 reads ANQGSEA. V gave up 4 bases and J gave up 1 base, with 16 bases separating them. CDR3 size: 15 residues. DNA of the CDR3: TGCAGCGTTGTCGGGGAGAGGGAGCTTAACTATGGCTACACCTTC. This sequence encodes CSVVGERELNYGYTF.

This clonotype has more than one count but fewer than ten. The gene calls are TRBV7-9 and TRBJ1-2, with D maybe TRBD1 (5 bases). V shed 4 bases and J shed 3 bases, with 15 bases lying between them. CDR3 size: 15 residues. Looked up from germline, CDR1 is SEHNR and CDR2 is FQNEAQ (reference sequence). The CDR3 region is CASSSSTGQYYGYTF. As DNA, the CDR3 is TGTGCCAGCAGCTCCTCCACGGGGCAATACTATGGCTACACCTTC. Together with reference TRBV7-9 and TRBJ1-2, the CDR3 gives the full variable domain: DTGVSQNPRHKITKRGQNVTFRCDPISEHNRLYWYRQTLGQGPEFLTYFQNEAQLEKSRLLSDRFSAERPKGSFSTLEIQRTEQGDSAMYLCASSSSTGQYYGYTFGSGTRLTVV.

The table lists this clonotype with a few counts. The chain links TRBV5-1 to TRBJ2-3; 8 nucleotides match TRBD1. Per germline, CDR1 SGHRS and CDR2 YFSETQ. This CDR3 is built from 15 residues. V trimming: 4 bases; J trimming: 3 bases; junction bases outside the gene matches: 7. The CDR3 DNA reads as TGCGCCAGCAGCCACCTCACAGGGGGAACAGATACGCAGTATTTT. It translates to CASSHLTGGTDTQYF.

V gene TRBV20-1 combines with J gene TRBJ2-2, with 10 bases identical to TRBD2. CDR1 is DFQATT and CDR2 is SNEGSKA in the germline V gene (reference sequence). Trimming removed 6 bases from V and 8 bases from J; junction bases left unmatched: 9. This CDR3 has 14 amino acids. This chain's CDR3 is CSASGASGRGELFF. The CDR3 nucleotides are TGCAGTGCCTCCGGGGCTAGCGGGAGAGGGGAGCTGTTTTTT.

This clonotype was recorded many times. The CDR3 nucleotides read TGCGCCAGCAGCTCCACCGGGACTCGTGGGTACGAGCAGTACTTC. Translation: CASSSTGTRGYEQYF. The rearrangement joins TRBV5-1 to TRBJ2-7, with TRBD2 as a possible D gene (6 bases). Trimming left V 3 bases short and J 4 bases short, with 17 bases between. Per germline, CDR1 SGHRS and CDR2 YFSETQ. The CDR3 contains 15 residues.

The rearrangement joins TRBV12-3 or TRBV12-4 to TRBJ2-7; possibly TRBD1 or TRBD2 for D (5 bases each). Trimming pared 4 bases from V and 4 bases from J, leaving 17 bases between. This CDR3 spans 15 amino acids. DNA for the CDR3: TGTGCCAGCAGTTCGCCTTGGGGGTTTCGGTACGAGCAGTACTTC. Amino acids: CASSSPWGFRYEQYF.

This clonotype was counted many times. The chain has TRBV5-1 and TRBJ2-1; no clear D. Trimming removed 0 bases from V and 8 bases from J, with 15 bases in between. CDR3 length equals 15 residues. Germline V CDR1 and CDR2: SGHRS, YFSETQ. This CDR3 is CASSLAGPGLDEQFF. In DNA, the CDR3 is TGCGCCAGCAGCTTGGCGGGCCCGGGCCTCGATGAGCAGTTCTTC. Full variable domain (missing parts from reference TRBV5-1 and TRBJ2-1): KAGVTQTPRYLIKTRGQQVTLSCSPISGHRSVSWYQQTPGQGLQFLFEYFSETQRNKGNFPGRFSGRQFSNSRSEMNVSTLELGDSALYLCASSLAGPGLDEQFFGPGTRLTVL.

This clonotype has just a few counts. The chain employs TRBV7-2 and TRBJ2-3, with a weak D call TRBD2 (6 bases). Trimming stripped 5 bases from V and 7 bases from J, with 16 bases between. Germline CDR1 is SGHTA and CDR2 is FQGNSA. The CDR3 loop spans 14 amino acids. The CDR3 is CASSLDYRGYTQYF. Written as DNA, the CDR3 is TGTGCCAGCAGCCTGGACTACCGAGGATATACGCAGTATTTT.

The chain employs TRBV7-9 and TRBJ1-1, with TRBD1 as a possible D gene (6 bases). V gave up 3 bases and J gave up 2 bases, with 19 bases separating them. CDR1 is SEHNR and CDR2 is FQNEAQ in the germline V gene (reference sequence). The length of the CDR3 is 17 residues. The CDR3 region has the DNA TGTGCCAGCAGCTTTAACGGGGGACATACGCCAAACACTGAAGCTTTCTTT. This translates into CASSFNGGHTPNTEAFF.

DNA of the CDR3: TGTGCCACTTCCCCAGGGGGCTACGAGCAGTACTTC. As protein: CATSPGGYEQYF. J is TRBJ2-7 and V is TRBV12-3 or TRBV12-4, with 7 bases aligning to TRBD1. J gave up 3 bases and V 10 bases, and 6 bases lay outside the gene matches. This CDR3 has 12 amino acids.

This clonotype was counted at least ten times. The chain links TRBV20-1 to TRBJ2-1; no clear D. Germline CDR1 and CDR2: DFQATT and SNEGSKA (reference sequence). This CDR3 region has 15 residues. Trimming shortened V by 3 bases and J by 0 bases, and 12 bases separated the two germline ends. The chain's CDR3 is CSASRAHGSYNEQFF. CDR3 coding DNA: TGCAGTGCTAGCCGGGCGCATGGCTCCTACAATGAGCAGTTCTTC.

This clonotype was detected a few times. The chain couples TRBV29-1 to TRBJ2-3; D not resolved. The germline gives CDR1 SQVTM, CDR2 ANQGSEA. Trimming left V 4 bases short and J 3 bases short, with 14 bases between. This CDR3 is built from 14 residues. CDR3 sequence: CSVGLIVWTDTQYF. In DNA, the CDR3 is TGCAGCGTTGGATTAATAGTATGGACAGATACGCAGTATTTT.

Points on this clonotype: Its ends do not fully match the called genes, so a read error is possible. V and J are TRBV20-1 and TRBJ2-7, with TRBD2 identical over 7 bases. Germline assignment: CDR1 DFQATT and CDR2 SNEGSKA (reference sequence). The CDR3 is 13 residues long. The CDR3 loop reads CSARDLTPSGTAF. In nucleotides, the CDR3 is TGCAGTGCTAGAGATCTTACCCCTAGCGGAACAGCCTTC.

This chain connects TRBV7-3 to TRBJ2-3; no clear D. The CDR3 consists of 16 residues. Germline V gene data show CDR1 as SGHTA and CDR2 as FQGTGA. V lost 5 bases to trimming and J lost 3 bases, with 18 bases between them. CDR3 residues: CASSPFAVKGTDTQYF. In DNA, the CDR3 is TGTGCCAGCAGCCCCTTCGCGGTGAAGGGAACAGATACGCAGTATTTT.

The chain employs TRBV28 and TRBJ2-3; D is unresolved. Germline CDR1 reads MDHEN; CDR2 reads SYDVKM. There are 13 residues in the CDR3. Trimming removed 1 base at V and 3 bases at J, with 5 bases between. The DNA of the CDR3 is TGTGCCAGCAGTTTATATTTTACAGATACGCAGTATTTT. This gives the protein CASSLYFTDTQYF.

This rearrangement joins TRBV5-5 to TRBJ2-7; D ambiguous. Germline V gene sequence: CDR1 SGHKS, CDR2 YYEKEE (reference sequence). This CDR3 has 15 residues. Between the trimmed V and J ends, which lost 0 bases and 6 bases, there was a span of 16 bases. CDR3 sequence (DNA): TGTGCCAGCAGCTTGGGCCTAGACCTACCCGGCGAGCAGTACTTC. Protein: CASSLGLDLPGEQYF.

This clonotype was observed a few times. V is TRBV20-1 and J is TRBJ2-3; D may be TRBD1 or TRBD2 (5 bases each). Trimming removed 3 bases from V and 0 bases from J, with 13 bases in between. The length of the CDR3 is 15 residues. Per the germline V gene, CDR1 is DFQATT and CDR2 is SNEGSKA (reference sequence). CDR3 coding DNA: TGCAGTGCTAGTTTTACGGGGCGAAGCACAGATACGCAGTATTTT. This sequence encodes CSASFTGRSTDTQYF.

This clonotype was observed a handful of times. V and J are TRBV27 and TRBJ2-3, with TRBD1 identical over 7 bases. Germline-derived CDR1 and CDR2 are MNHEY and SMNVEV (reference sequence). V lost 5 bases to trimming and J lost 5 bases; unmatched junction nucleotides: 7. This CDR3 spans 14 amino acids. In DNA form, the CDR3 reads TGTGCCAGCAGTCTAGACAGGGCTCGAGATACGCAGTATTTT. Its translation is CASSLDRARDTQYF.

This clonotype was seen more than once but under ten times. This rearrangement joins TRBV5-1 to TRBJ2-1; TRBD2 matches 10 bases. The CDR3 runs to 15 residues. Germline trimming cut 4 bases from V and 4 bases from J; bases unmatched to any gene: 5. The germline V gene has CDR1 SGHRS and CDR2 YFSETQ. Here the CDR3 reads CASSAGLASYNEQFF. CDR3 sequence (DNA): TGCGCCAGCAGCGCGGGACTAGCGAGTTACAATGAGCAGTTCTTC.

This clonotype was recorded a few times. The gene calls are TRBV10-3 and TRBJ2-5; D is undetermined. CDR3 length: 13 amino acids. CDR1 and CDR2 from the germline V gene are ENHRY and SYGVKD. V dropped 4 bases and J dropped 2 bases, with 8 bases sitting between them. CDR3 sequence (DNA): TGTGCCATCAGTGCCGTCCAACAAGAGACCCAGTACTTC. This translates into CAISAVQQETQYF.